The present entry profiles one T cell receptor beta chain with its context. The sample comes from a study of blood T cell repertoires in COVID-19. Produced via immunoSEQ multiplex PCR; TCRdb's table is partial and in-frame only. The sample consists of 150,000 to 200,000 clones, 70% to 90% of them appearing once. With 5 bases removed from V and 0 bases from J, the gap between germline ends came to 13 bases. This CDR3 is built from 15 residues. Germline V CDR1 and CDR2: SEHNR, FQNEAQ (reference sequence). Sequencing used peripheral blood. The rearrangement links TRBV7-9 to TRBJ1-1; D is undetermined. This sequence was found in a woman over 75 in a cohort sampled during active or convalescent COVID-19. The CDR3 nucleotides are TGTGCCAGCAGCAGAAACGAACCTATGAACACTGAAGCTTTCTTT. Translated, it gives CASSRNEPMNTEAFF.